This T cell receptor beta chain was profiled in a study of tumor-infiltrating lymphocytes in primary liver carcinoma. Starting material for RNA and DNA co-extraction consisted of about 17-31 mg of unsorted bulk tissue. Primary liver carcinomas in the patients were surgically resected. There were only treatment-naive patients, all with chronic HBV infection. Priming with a constant-region primer yielded TCR beta cDNA from 500 ng total RNA. Three nested multiplex PCR rounds, a slightly modified ARM-PCR method, built the TCR beta libraries. In the first two PCR rounds, TRBV1-TRBV30 forward primers were paired with a C-beta reverse primer, and each round lasted roughly 10 cycles. Each CDR3 protein is one row after TCRdb ran MiXCR on the multiplex PCR reads. The sample records about 59,000 distinct CDR3 sequences, about three quarters being singletons. This CDR3 contains 17 residues. Per germline, CDR1 MNHEY and CDR2 SVGEGT. V shed 7 bases, J shed 7 bases, and the junction held 18 bases outside the gene matches.

The receptor comes from a man aged 35-49 years with primary liver carcinoma and hepatitis B virus infection. The source material was liver tumor tissue from sampling region 2. Subset here: tumor region T2, inferior pole. The chain carries TRBV6-2 or TRBV6-3 and TRBJ2-1, with 8 bases aligning to TRBD2. DNA of the CDR3: TGTGCCAGCACGTGTGTACGGGAGGGCCTAAGGGGAAATGAGCAGTTCTTC. Translating it yields CASTCVREGLRGNEQFF.